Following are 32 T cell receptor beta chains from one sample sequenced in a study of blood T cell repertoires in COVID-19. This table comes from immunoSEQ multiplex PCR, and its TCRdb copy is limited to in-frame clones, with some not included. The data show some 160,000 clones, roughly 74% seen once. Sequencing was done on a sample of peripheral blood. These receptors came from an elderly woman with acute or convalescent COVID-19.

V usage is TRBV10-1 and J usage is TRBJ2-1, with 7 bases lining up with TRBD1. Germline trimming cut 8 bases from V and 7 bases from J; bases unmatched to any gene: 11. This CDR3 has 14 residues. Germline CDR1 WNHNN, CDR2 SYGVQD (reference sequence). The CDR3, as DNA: TGCGCCAGCGCAAGGACAGGTCAACGTAATGAGCAGTTCTTC. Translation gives CASARTGQRNEQFF.

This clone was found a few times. The CDR3 nucleotides are TGCAGTGCTAGTAGAAGGGACAGGGTTAACTACAATGAGCAGTTCTTC. Encoded protein: CSASRRDRVNYNEQFF. The chain uses TRBV20-1 and TRBJ2-1, with TRBD1 identical over 9 bases. The germline gives CDR1 DFQATT, CDR2 SNEGSKA (reference sequence). Trimming cost V 3 bases and J 3 bases; bases outside gene matches: 9. CDR3 size: 16 residues.

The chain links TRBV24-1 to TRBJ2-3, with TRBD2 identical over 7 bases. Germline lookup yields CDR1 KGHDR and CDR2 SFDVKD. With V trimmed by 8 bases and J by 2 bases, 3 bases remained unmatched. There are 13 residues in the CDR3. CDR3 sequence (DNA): TGTGCCACCAAAGCGGGACCCACAGATACGCAGTATTTT. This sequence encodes CATKAGPTDTQYF.

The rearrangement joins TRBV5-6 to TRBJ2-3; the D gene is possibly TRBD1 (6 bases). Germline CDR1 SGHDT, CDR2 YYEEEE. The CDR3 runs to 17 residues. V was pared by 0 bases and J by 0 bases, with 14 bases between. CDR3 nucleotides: TGTGCCAGCAGCTTGGCAGGGGCCGTACCTAGCACAGATACGCAGTATTTT. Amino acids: CASSLAGAVPSTDTQYF.

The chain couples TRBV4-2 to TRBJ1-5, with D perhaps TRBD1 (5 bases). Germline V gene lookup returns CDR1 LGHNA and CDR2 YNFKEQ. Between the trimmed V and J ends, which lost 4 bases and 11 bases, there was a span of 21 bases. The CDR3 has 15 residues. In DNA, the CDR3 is TGTGCCAGCAGCCCAGACGGGGGAAACGACCGCACCCAGCATTTT. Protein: CASSPDGGNDRTQHF.

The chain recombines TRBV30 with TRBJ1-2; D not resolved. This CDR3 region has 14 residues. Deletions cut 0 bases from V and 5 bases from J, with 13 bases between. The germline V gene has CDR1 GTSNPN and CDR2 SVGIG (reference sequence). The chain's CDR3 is CAWSVKGGGYGYTF. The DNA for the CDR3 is TGTGCCTGGAGTGTCAAGGGTGGAGGATATGGCTACACCTTC. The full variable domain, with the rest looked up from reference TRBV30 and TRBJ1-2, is SQTIHQWPATLVQPVGSPLSLECTVEGTSNPNLYWYRQAAGRGLQLLFYSVGIGQISSEVPQNLSASRPQDRQFILSSKKLLLSDSGFYLCAWSVKGGGYGYTFGSGTRLTVV.

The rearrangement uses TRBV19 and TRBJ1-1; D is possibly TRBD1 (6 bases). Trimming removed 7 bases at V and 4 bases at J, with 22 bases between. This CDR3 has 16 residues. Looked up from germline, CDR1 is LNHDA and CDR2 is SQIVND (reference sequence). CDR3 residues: CASTLGTRGRGTEAFF. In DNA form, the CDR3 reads TGTGCCAGTACCCTCGGGACACGGGGAAGGGGCACTGAAGCTTTCTTT. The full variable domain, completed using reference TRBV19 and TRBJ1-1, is DGGITQSPKYLFRKEGQNVTLSCEQNLNHDAMYWYRQDPGQGLRLIYYSQIVNDFQKGDIAEGYSVSREKKESFPLTVTSAQKNPTAFYLCASTLGTRGRGTEAFFGQGTRLTVV.

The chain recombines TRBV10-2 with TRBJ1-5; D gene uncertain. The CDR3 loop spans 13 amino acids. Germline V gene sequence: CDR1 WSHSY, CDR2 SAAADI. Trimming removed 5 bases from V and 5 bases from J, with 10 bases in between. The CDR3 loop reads CASSFREHQPQHF. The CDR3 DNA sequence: TGCGCCAGCAGTTTTAGAGAGCATCAGCCCCAGCATTTT.

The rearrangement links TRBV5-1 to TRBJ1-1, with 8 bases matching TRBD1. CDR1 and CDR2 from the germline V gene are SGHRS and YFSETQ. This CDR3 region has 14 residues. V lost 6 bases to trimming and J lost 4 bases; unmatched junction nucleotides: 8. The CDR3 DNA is TGCGCCAGCACCCCCCAGGGGGCTGGCACTGAAGCTTTCTTT. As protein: CASTPQGAGTEAFF.

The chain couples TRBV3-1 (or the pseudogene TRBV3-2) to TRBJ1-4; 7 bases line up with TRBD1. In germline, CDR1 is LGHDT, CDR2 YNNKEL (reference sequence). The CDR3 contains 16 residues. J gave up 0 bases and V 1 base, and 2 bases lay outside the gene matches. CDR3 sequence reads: CASSQAGTATNEKLFF. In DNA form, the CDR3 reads TGTGCCAGCAGCCAAGCCGGGACAGCAACTAATGAAAAACTGTTTTTT.

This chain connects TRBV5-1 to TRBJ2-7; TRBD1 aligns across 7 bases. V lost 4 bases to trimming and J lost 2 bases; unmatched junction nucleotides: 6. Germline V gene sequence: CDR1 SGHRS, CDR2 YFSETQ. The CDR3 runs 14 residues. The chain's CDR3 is CASSPPGQPYEQYF. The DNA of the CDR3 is TGCGCCAGCAGCCCACCGGGACAGCCCTACGAGCAGTACTTC.

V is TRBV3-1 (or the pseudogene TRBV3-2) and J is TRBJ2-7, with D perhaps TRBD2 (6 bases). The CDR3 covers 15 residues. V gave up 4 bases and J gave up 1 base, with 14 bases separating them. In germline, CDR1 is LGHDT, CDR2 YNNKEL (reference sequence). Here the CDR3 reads CASSRWRDGSYEQYF. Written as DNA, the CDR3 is TGTGCCAGCAGCCGCTGGCGGGATGGTTCCTACGAGCAGTACTTC.

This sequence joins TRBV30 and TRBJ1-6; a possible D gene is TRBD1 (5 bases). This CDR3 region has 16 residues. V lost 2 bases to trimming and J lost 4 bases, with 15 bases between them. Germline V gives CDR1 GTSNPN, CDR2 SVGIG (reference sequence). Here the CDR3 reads CAWSTPGTNYNSPLHF. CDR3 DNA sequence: TGTGCCTGGAGTACCCCTGGGACTAATTATAATTCACCCCTCCACTTT.

The CDR3 sequence is CASSLGDRASSPLHF. The DNA for the CDR3 is TGTGCCAGCAGTTTAGGGGACAGGGCATCCTCACCCCTCCACTTT. The chain recombines TRBV28 with TRBJ1-6, with 9 bases identical to TRBD1. Germline loops: CDR1 MDHEN, CDR2 SYDVKM. Trimming at V came to 2 bases and at J to 10 bases, leaving 6 bases not matched to a gene. The CDR3 extends over 15 amino acids. Full variable domain (missing parts from reference TRBV28 and TRBJ1-6): DVKVTQSSRYLVKRTGEKVFLECVQDMDHENMFWYRQDPGLGLRLIYFSYDVKMKEKGDIPEGYSVSREKKERFSLILESASTNQTSMYLCASSLGDRASSPLHFGNGTRLTVT.

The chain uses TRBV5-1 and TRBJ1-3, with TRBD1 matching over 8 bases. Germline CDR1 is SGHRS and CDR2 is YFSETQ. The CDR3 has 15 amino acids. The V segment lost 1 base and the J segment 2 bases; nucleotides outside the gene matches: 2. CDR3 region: CASSLTGQAGNTIYF. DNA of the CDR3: TGCGCCAGCAGCTTGACGGGACAGGCTGGAAACACCATATATTTT.

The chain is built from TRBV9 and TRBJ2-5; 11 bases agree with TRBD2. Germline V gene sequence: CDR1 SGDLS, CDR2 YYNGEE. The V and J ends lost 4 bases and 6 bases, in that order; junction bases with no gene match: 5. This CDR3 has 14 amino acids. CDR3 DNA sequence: TGTGCCAGCAGCCCCGCTAGCGGGGGGAAGACCCAGTACTTC. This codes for CASSPASGGKTQYF.

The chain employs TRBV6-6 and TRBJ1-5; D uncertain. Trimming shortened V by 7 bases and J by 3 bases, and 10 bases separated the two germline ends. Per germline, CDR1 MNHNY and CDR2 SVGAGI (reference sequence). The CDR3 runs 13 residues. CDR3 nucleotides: TGTGCCAGCACGTACAGCTTCAATCAGCCCCAGCATTTT. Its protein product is CASTYSFNQPQHF.

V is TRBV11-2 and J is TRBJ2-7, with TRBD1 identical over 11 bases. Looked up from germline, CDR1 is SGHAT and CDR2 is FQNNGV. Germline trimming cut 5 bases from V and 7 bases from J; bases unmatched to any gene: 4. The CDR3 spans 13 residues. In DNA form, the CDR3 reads TGTGCCAGCAGCGTGGACAGGGGGCTAGAGCAGTACTTC. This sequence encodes CASSVDRGLEQYF.

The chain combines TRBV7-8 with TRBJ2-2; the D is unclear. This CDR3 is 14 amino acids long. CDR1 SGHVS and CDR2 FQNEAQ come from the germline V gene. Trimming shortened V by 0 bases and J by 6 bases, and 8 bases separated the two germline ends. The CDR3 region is CASSLARSAGELFF. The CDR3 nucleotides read TGTGCCAGCAGCTTAGCGCGGTCGGCCGGGGAGCTGTTTTTT.

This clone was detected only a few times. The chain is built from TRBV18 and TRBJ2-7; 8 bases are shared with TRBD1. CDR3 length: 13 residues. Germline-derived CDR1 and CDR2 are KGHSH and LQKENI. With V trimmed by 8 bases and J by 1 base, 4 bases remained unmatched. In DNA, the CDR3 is TGTGCCAGCGGGACAGGTTCGTCCTACGAGCAGTACTTC. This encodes CASGTGSSYEQYF.

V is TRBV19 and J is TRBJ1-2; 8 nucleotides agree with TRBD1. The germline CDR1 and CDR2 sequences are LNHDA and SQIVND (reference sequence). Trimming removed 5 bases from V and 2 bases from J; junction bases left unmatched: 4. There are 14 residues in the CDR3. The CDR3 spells CASSVQGVNYGYTF. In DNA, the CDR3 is TGTGCCAGTAGTGTACAGGGGGTGAACTATGGCTACACCTTC.

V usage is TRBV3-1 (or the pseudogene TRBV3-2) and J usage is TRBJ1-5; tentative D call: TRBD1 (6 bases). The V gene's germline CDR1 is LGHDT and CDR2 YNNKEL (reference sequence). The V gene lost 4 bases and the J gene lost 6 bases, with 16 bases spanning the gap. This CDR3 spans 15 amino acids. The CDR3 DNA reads TGTGCCAGCAGCCCCGGACGGGACAACGTTCAGCCCCAGCATTTT. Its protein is CASSPGRDNVQPQHF.

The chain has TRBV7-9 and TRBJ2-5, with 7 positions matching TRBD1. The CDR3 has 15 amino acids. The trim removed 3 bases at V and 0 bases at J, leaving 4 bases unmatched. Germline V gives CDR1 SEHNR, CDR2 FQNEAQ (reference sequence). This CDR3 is CASSFQQGYQETQYF. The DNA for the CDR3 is TGTGCCAGCAGCTTCCAACAGGGGTACCAAGAGACCCAGTACTTC.

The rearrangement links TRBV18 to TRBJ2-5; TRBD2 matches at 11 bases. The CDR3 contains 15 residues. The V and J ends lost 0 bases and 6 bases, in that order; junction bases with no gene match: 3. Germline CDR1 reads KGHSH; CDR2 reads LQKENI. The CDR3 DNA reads TGTGCCAGCTCACCACCGACTAGCGGGGAACAGACCCAGTACTTC. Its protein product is CASSPPTSGEQTQYF. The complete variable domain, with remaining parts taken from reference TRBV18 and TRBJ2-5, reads NAGVMQNPRHLVRRRGQEARLRCSPMKGHSHVYWYRQLPEEGLKFMVYLQKENIIDESGMPKERFSAEFPKEGPSILRIQQVVRGDSAAYFCASSPPTSGEQTQYFGPGTRLLVL.

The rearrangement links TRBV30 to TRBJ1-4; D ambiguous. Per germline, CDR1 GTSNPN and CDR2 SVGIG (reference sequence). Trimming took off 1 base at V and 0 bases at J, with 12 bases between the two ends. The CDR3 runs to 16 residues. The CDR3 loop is CAWSGFQRATNEKLFF. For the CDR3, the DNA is TGTGCCTGGAGTGGGTTTCAGAGGGCAACTAATGAAAAACTGTTTTTT.

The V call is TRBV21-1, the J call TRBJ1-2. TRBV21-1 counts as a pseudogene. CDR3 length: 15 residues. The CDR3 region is CASSTGERASYGYTF. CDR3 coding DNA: TGTGCCAGCAGCACCGGAGAGCGGGCCTCCTATGGCTACACCTTC.

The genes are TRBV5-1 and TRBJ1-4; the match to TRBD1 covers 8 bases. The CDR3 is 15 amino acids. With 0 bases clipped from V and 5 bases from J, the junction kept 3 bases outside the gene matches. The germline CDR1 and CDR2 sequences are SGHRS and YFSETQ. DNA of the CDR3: TGCGCCAGCAGCTTGGGGACAGGGCGAAATGAAAAACTGTTTTTT. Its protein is CASSLGTGRNEKLFF.

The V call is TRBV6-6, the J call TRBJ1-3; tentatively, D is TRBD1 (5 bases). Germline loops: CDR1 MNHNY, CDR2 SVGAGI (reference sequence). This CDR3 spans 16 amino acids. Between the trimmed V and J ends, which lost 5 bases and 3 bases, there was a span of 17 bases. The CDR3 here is CASSTAYQGFGNTIYF. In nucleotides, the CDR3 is TGTGCCAGCAGTACGGCTTATCAGGGCTTTGGAAACACCATATATTTT.

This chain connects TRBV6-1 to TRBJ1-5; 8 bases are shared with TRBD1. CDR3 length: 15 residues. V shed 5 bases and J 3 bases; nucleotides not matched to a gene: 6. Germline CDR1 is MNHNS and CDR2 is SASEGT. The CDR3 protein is CASSRGTGFNQPQHF. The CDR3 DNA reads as TGTGCCAGCAGTAGAGGGACAGGCTTCAATCAGCCCCAGCATTTT.

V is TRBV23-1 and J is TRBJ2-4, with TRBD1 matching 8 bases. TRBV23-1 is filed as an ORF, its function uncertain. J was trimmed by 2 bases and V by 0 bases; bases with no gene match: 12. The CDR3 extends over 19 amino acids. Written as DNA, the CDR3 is TGCGCCAGCAGTCAATCGCGGGACAGGCGTTTAAGTCCCAAAAACATTCAGTACTTC. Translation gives CASSQSRDRRLSPKNIQYF.

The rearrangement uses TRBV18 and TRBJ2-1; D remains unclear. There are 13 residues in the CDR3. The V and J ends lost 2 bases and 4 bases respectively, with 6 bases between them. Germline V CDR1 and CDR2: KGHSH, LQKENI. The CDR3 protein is CASSPAQYNEQFF. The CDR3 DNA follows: TGTGCCAGCTCACCAGCCCAGTACAATGAGCAGTTCTTC.

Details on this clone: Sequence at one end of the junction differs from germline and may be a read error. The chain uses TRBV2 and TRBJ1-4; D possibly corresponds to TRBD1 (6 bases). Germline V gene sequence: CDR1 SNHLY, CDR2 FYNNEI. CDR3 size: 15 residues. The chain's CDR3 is CASSARGTTNEKLFF. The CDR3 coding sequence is TGTGCCAGCAGCGCGCGGGGGACAACAAATGAAAAACTGTTTTTT.